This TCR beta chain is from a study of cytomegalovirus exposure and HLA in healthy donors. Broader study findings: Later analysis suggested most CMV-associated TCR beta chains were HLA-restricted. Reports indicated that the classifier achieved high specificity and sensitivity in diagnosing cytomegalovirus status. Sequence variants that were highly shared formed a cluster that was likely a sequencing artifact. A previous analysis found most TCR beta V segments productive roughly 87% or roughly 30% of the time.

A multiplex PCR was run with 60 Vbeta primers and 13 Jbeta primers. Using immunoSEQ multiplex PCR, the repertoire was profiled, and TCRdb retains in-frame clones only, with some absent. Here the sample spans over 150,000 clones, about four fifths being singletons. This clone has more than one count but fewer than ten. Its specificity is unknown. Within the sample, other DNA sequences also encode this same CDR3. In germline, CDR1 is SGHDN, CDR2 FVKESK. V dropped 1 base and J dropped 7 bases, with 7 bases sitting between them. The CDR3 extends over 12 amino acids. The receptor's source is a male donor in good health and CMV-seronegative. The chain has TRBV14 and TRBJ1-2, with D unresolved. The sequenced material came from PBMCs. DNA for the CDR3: TGTGCCAGCAGCCAAGGAGGGAGTGGCTACACCTTC. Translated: CASSQGGSGYTF.